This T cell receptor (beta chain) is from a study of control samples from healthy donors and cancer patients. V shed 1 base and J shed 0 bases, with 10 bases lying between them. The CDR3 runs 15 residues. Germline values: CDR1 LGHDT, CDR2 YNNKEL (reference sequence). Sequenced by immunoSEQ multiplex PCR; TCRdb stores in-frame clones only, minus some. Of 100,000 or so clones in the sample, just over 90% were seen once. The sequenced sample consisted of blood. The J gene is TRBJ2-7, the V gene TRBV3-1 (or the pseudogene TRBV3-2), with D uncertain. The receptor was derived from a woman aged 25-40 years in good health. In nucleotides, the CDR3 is TGTGCCAGCAGCCAAGCCATCTCTTCCTCCTACGAGCAGTACTTC. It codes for CASSQAISSSYEQYF.